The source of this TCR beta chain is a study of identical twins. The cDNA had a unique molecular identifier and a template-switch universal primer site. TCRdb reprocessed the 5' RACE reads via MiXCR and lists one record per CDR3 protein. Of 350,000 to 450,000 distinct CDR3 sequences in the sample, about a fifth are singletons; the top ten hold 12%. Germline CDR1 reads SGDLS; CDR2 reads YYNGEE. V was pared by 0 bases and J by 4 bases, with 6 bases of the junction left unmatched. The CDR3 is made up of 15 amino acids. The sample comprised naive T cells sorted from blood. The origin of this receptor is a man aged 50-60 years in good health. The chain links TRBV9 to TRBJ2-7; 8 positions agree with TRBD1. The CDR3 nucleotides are TGTGCCAGCAGCGTAGCTGGGACAGGACAGTACGAGCAGTACTTC. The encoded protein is CASSVAGTGQYEQYF. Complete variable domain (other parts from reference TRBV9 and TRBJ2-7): DSGVTQTPKHLITATGQRVTLRCSPRSGDLSVYWYQQSLDQGLQFLIQYYNGEERAKGNILERFSAQQFPDLHSELNLSSLELGDSALYFCASSVAGTGQYEQYFGPGTRLTVT.